The sample holds a few counts of the clone carrying this T cell receptor beta chain. The entry originates in a study of T-cell memory formation after mild COVID-19. Study summary: TCR clustering was largely donor specific.

MiXCR, run by TCRdb on the 5' RACE reads, gives a single entry per CDR3 protein. The sample yields about 150,000 distinct CDR3 sequences, 19% seen once. The material sequenced was PBMCs or a T cell subset sorted from them (not recorded which). This clonotype originated in an adult woman who had mild COVID-19 (a few samples of this study predate the infection). Cell type and time point are not known.

CDR3 bases: TGCAGTGCAGCGCCTTCACCGGGACAGGGACCCACAGATACGCAGTATTTT. Translating it yields CSAAPSPGQGPTDTQYF. The gene calls are TRBV20-1 and TRBJ2-3, with 9 bases identical to TRBD1. Germline V CDR1 and CDR2: DFQATT, SNEGSKA (reference sequence). J was trimmed by 2 bases and V by 6 bases; bases with no gene match: 15. The CDR3 runs 17 residues.